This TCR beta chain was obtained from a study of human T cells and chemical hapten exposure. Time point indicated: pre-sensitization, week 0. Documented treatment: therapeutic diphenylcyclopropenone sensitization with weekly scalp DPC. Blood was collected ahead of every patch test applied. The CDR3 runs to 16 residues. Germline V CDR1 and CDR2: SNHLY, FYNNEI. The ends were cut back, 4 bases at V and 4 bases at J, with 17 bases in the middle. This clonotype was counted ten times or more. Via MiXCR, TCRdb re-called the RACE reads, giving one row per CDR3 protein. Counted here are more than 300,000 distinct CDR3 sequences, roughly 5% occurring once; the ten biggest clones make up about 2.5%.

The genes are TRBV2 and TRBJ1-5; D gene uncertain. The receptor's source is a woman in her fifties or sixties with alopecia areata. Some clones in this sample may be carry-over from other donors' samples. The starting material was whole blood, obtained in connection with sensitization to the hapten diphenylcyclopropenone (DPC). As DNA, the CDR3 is TGTGCCAGCAGTGCTCCCTCTCGGGTTTTGAATCAGCCCCAGCATTTT. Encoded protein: CASSAPSRVLNQPQHF.